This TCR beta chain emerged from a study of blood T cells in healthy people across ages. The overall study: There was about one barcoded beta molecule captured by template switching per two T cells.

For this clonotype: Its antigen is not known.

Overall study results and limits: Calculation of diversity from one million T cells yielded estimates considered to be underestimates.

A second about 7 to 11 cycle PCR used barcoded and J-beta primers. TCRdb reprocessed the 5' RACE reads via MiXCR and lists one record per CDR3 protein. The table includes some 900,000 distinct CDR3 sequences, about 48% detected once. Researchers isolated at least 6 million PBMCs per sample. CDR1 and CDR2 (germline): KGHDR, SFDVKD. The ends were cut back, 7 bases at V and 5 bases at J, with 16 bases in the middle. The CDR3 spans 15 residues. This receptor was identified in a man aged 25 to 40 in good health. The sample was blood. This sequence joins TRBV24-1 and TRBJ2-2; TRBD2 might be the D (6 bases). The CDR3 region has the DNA TGTGCCACCAGGGAAACGGGAGTTGGGACCGGGGAGCTGTTTTTT. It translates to CATRETGVGTGELFF.